What follows describes a single TCR beta chain. It has no known antigen specificity. Per-base quality was not reported, and no clone a single base away is much larger than it. The data are from a study of untreated major depressive disorder (dated by TCRdb to the late 2010s). Notes on the research overall: A cross-sectional case-control design was used to compare T cell phenotype and TCR repertoire between antidepressant-free major depressive disorder patients and individually matched non-depressed controls. The paper's findings and limits, for the study overall: Because of the strict matching and exclusion criteria, the study sample was comparatively small, which limits how generalizable the findings are. For the sequencing comparisons, one-tailed planned tests were applied to only three Vbeta families that had been selected in advance.

For sex, age, current smoking status and body mass index, every depressed patient had a pairwise-matched non-depressed control. Every participant was of European descent. A DSM-IV diagnosis of major depressive disorder and a Hamilton Rating Scale for Depression score of at least 18 were present in all patients. Patients had been free of any psychiatric medication, including antidepressants, for at least 8 weeks before enrollment. Among the patients, depression severity spanned the moderate-to-severe range. Major medical conditions, Axis I/II comorbidities, regular medication or illicit drug use, and drinking over 100 g alcohol a week were all grounds for excluding any participant. Roughly 33 ml of peripheral blood was collected into EDTA tubes from each participant. Magnetic negative selection with the BD IMag Human CD4 T Lymphocyte Enrichment Set was used to purify CD4+ T cells from thawed PBMCs. Flow cytometry confirmed that the CD4+ enrichment method typically gave 85% to 95% purity. A subgroup of a few case-control pairs, selected blind to chemokine receptor expression and flow-cytometric repertoire skewing results, was subjected to TCRbeta sequencing. Every blood sample was taken in the morning at 8:00 a.m., and Ficoll-Hypaque gradient centrifugation was used to isolate PBMCs. Until being assayed, PBMCs were kept in liquid nitrogen after cryopreservation by gradual cooling to -80 degrees C.

The Qiagen DNeasy Blood and Tissue Kit was used to extract total genomic DNA from the purified CD4+ T cells. The TCRbeta CDR3 region, defined according to IMGT, was amplified and sequenced using immunoSEQ immunosequencing protocols. In the authors' own workflow: Preprocessing of raw sequence data for PCR and sequencing error correction was performed by the immunoSEQ service. Data were loaded into the immunoSEQ Analyzer and further analyzed with VDJtools v1.0.7. The paired Wilcoxon signed-rank test was used to test differences between patients and controls. Sourced from immuneACCESS, this table was stored by TCRdb with only in-frame sequences that have V and J called. A share of the clones is absent; for the studies checked, an unresolved V gene accounts for under half, and the remainder has no known explanation. That table furnishes V, J and clone size, whereas the DNA furnished D and trimming. The sample yields under 30,000 clones; 91% were counted once. 0.72% of the sample is held by the ten biggest clonotypes.

The sample was CD4+ T cells from PBMCs. The clonotype comes from a woman aged 25 to 39 with major depressive disorder.

The CDR3 protein: CASSKRQVGPETQYF. In nucleotide form, the sequence is TGTGCCAGTAGTAAGAGACAGGTAGGGCCGGAGACCCAGTACTTC. The rearrangement combines TRBV19 with TRBJ2-5; the D gene is perhaps TRBD1, from 6 matching bases. The CDR3 contains 15 residues, cysteine and phenylalanine counted. Only the CDR3 DNA stays, 45 bases, in frame from base 1. CDR1 LNHDA and CDR2 SQIVND are derived from the germline V gene (reference sequence). V and J lose 4 bases and 5 bases, and a span of 17 bases separates them.